This T cell receptor beta chain was sequenced during a study of cytomegalovirus exposure and HLA in healthy donors. Of note for this clone: The target antigen is unknown.

The CDR3 runs 12 residues. The PCR contained 60 Vbeta and 13 Jbeta primers. Here immunoSEQ multiplex PCR was the method, and the copy in TCRdb shows in-frame clones only, minus some. The data hold more than 100,000 clones, with approximately 64% observed a single time. Overall study results and limits: In an earlier analysis, most TCR beta V segments were productive about 87% or about 30% of the time.

What was sequenced was PBMCs. The sequence came from a woman aged 45 to 65 in good health and CMV-seronegative. This chain uses TRBV1 with TRBJ2-7; the table gives TRBD2 as D, unverified against the DNA. TRBV1 is an annotated pseudogene. The CDR3 DNA reads as TGCACCAGCAGCCAAGAGGGGGGTTTCCGGTACTTC. This sequence encodes CTSSQEGGFRYF.